The T cell receptor beta chain described here comes from a study of immunodeficiency (dated by TCRdb to the late 2010s). About the study as a whole: Repertoire analysis was done to look for VDJ recombination defects and oligoclonality.

As to this clone: The antigen it recognizes is unknown. No base quality information exists; no much larger clone differs at one position.

The germline V gene yields MGHRA for CDR1 and YSYEKL for CDR2. The CDR3 covers 15 residues, taking in both the cysteine and the phenylalanine. Of all the DNA, just the CDR3 is kept, 45 bases in frame from base 1. Trimmed from V: 4 bases; trimmed from J: 6 bases; junction bases lacking a gene match: 9. Genomic DNA was isolated using the QIAamp DNA Blood Mini Kit and then sent out for immunoSEQ repertoire analysis. Using a standard quantity of genomic DNA template, multiplex PCR was run to amplify the CDR3 regions. The PCR products underwent sequencing on an Illumina platform. Regarding the original processing steps: Sequences were mapped to a reference, using V, D and J gene definitions from IMGT. A nearest-neighbor clustering algorithm merged closely related sequences to remove PCR and sequencing errors. V, D and J usage was analyzed in productive unique and total sequences using ImmunoSEQ Analyzer tools and R version 3.6.1. Sourced from immuneACCESS, this table was stored by TCRdb with only in-frame sequences that have V and J called. A share of the clones is absent; for the studies checked, an unresolved V gene accounts for under half, and the remainder has no known explanation. V and J calls and clone size come straight from that table; D and trimming were deduced from the DNA. This sample has 1,300 to 1,500 clones in its table, and about 96% of those were observed once. The ten largest clones add up to roughly 1.2% of the sample.

Before TCR sequencing, CD3+CD4+ T cells were sorted out of fresh PBMCs. The investigation overall reported the following: Severe oligoclonality, as judged by top-100 and total clonotype frequencies, was observed in patient CD8+ T cells but not in patient CD4+ T cells. V-J pairing and productive entropy of CD4+ T cells appeared to be similar between patients and controls. In the entropy comparisons of patients versus healthy controls, patients were shown as n=3 (open circles), and an effect on thymic development was only suggested as possible.

The receptor comes from a girl aged 2 to 10. Sequenced material: CD4+ T cells from blood. Here the chain combines TRBV4-1 and TRBJ2-3; 8 middle bases align to TRBD2. The nucleotide sequence reads as follows: TGCGCCAGCAGCCTGACTAGCGTTGATTCGGATACGCAGTATTTT. This yields the protein CASSLTSVDSDTQYF.